The clone carrying this T cell receptor (beta chain) was counted between two and nine times. No antigen is known for it. This specimen comes from a study of cytomegalovirus exposure and HLA in healthy donors. The primer mix had 60 Vbeta and 13 Jbeta primers. Under the authors' procedure: Around 80 million unique TCR beta chains, some 9.9 million of them shared, were counted by a later analysis. The assay was immunoSEQ multiplex PCR, and TCRdb's table has in-frame clones only and misses some. The V and J calls and clone size come from that table; D and trimming were worked out from the DNA. The sample includes 100,000 to 120,000 clones, 76% seen only once; the top ten take 13%. Study-level points and caveats: A later analysis by the authors found several of the most significant clusters apparently linked to common viral pathogens. A later analysis linked around 15,000 TCR beta sequences to HLA alleles at 0.05 false discovery rate. Reports credit the classifier with highly specific, highly sensitive diagnosis of cytomegalovirus status.

The CDR3 totals 17 residues. The sequencing input was PBMCs. The origin of this receptor is a man between 25 and 39 years old in good health and CMV-seropositive. The rearrangement joins TRBV7-5 to TRBJ1-5; the table's D call of TRBD1 was not tested on the DNA. TRBV7-5 is classified as a pseudogene. In DNA, the CDR3 is TGTGCCAGAAGCTTAGGAGACAGGGGGCGGGGGAATCAGCCCCAGCATTTT. Translating it yields CARSLGDRGRGNQPQHF.